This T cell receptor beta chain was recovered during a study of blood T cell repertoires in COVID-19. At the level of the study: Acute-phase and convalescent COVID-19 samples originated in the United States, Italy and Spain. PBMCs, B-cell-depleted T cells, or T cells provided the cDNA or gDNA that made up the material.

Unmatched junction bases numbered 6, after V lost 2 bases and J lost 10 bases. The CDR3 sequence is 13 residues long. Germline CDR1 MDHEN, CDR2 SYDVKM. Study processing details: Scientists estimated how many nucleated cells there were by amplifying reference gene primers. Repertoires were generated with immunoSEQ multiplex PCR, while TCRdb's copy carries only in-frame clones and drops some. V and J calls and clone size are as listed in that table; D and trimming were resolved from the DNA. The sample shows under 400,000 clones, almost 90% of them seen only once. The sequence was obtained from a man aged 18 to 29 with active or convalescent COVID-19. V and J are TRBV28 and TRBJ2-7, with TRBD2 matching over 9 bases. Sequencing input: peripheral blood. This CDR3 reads CASSLTGLATQYF. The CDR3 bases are TGTGCCAGCAGTTTAACGGGACTAGCAACCCAGTACTTC.